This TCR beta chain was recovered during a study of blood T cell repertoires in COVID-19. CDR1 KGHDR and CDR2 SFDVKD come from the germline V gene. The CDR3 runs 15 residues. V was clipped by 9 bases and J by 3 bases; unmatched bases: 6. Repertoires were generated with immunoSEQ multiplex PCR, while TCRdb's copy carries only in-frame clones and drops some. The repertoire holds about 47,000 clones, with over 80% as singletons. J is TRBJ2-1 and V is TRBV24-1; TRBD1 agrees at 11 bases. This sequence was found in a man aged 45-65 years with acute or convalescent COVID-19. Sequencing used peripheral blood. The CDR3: CATAGGQGDYNEQFF. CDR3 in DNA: TGTGCCACCGCCGGGGGACAGGGGGACTACAATGAGCAGTTCTTC.